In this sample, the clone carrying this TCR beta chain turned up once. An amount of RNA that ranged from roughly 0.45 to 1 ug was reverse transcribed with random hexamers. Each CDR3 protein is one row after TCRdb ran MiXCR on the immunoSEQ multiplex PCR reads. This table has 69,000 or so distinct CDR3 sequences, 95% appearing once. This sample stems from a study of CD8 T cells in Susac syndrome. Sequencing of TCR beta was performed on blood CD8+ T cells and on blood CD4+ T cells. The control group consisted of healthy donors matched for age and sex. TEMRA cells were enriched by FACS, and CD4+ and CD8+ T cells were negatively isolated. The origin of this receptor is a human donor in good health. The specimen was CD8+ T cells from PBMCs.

The CDR3 reads CASRSVWTGGAGGYTF. For the CDR3, the DNA is TGTGCCAGCAGATCTGTTTGGACAGGGGGCGCCGGGGGCTACACCTTC. The chain couples TRBV7-2 to TRBJ1-2; 11 positions match TRBD1. V shed 6 bases, J shed 8 bases, and the junction held 14 bases outside the gene matches. Per germline, CDR1 SGHTA and CDR2 FQGNSA. This CDR3 comprises 16 residues.